The TCR beta chain described here comes from a study of human T cells and chemical hapten exposure. The overall study: From small differences in pooled library volume came most of the variation in per-sample TCR yields. The study, taken as a whole, reports: Following DPC sensitization, TCRs present above 1 in 1000 frequency showed no change.

Trimming left V 1 base short and J 0 bases short, with 6 bases between. Germline V gene sequence: CDR1 SGHVS, CDR2 FNYEAQ. This CDR3 contains 14 residues. Turning to this clonotype: Its antigen is still unknown.

During construction of the library, unique molecular identifiers were attached to individual cDNA molecules for quantitative, reproducible TCR counting. Per the original data handling: Per sample, the median was roughly 96,000 TCRs, with values from around 24,000 to 710,000. TCRdb itself ran the 5' RACE reads through MiXCR, one entry per CDR3 protein. The V and J calls here are based on TCRdb, not the publication. Among 110,000 or so distinct CDR3 sequences, approximately 19% were seen once, and the ten largest hold around 2.7%. Someone pulled total RNA out of unfractionated whole blood. The chain links TRBV7-6 to TRBJ1-1; D ambiguous. This receptor was identified in a human donor in good health. The CDR3 nucleotides read TGTGCCAGCAGCTTAGGAGGGCTGAACACTGAAGCTTTCTTT. Translating gives CASSLGGLNTEAFF.